This T cell receptor beta chain was found in a study of blood T cell repertoires in COVID-19. About the study: Spain, Italy and the United States supplied samples that represented acute and convalescent COVID-19. Sources were T cells, B-cell-depleted T cells, or PBMCs; the material itself was cDNA or gDNA.

Source study methods: Estimates of nucleated cell counts were drawn from the amplification of reference gene primers. Some clones are missing from TCRdb's copy, which holds only in-frame ones; the method was immunoSEQ multiplex PCR. V and J calls and clone size are given by that table; D and trimming were obtained from the DNA. The sample contains around 200,000 clones, around four fifths of which appear only once. The germline V gene has CDR1 SGHDT and CDR2 YYEEEE. V lost 2 bases, J lost 7 bases, and 15 bases lay in between. The CDR3 runs to 14 residues. The chain employs TRBV5-6 and TRBJ1-2; D remains unclear. The sequenced material came from peripheral blood. The origin of this receptor is a woman aged 45-65 years with acute or convalescent COVID-19. CDR3 amino acids: CASSFLSGSGGYTF. The DNA of the CDR3 is TGTGCCAGCAGCTTTCTGTCTGGGTCGGGTGGCTACACCTTC.